This TCR beta chain came from a study of T cells in Graves' hyperthyroidism and ophthalmopathy. The CDR3 consists of 15 residues. Germline V lookup: CDR1 MNHEY, CDR2 SMNVEV (reference sequence). V was pared by 7 bases and J by 1 base, with 16 bases between. RNA transcripts provided the source from which TCR beta CDR3 regions were amplified. The TCR CDR3 first-round RT-PCR relied on the HTBI primer set. TCRdb itself ran the multiplex PCR reads through MiXCR, one entry per CDR3 protein. This table has 400,000 to 550,000 distinct CDR3 sequences, around a quarter appearing once. This clonotype has ten or more counts.

The sample comprised blood. The TCR sequence derives from a woman in her twenties or thirties with Graves' ophthalmopathy. V is TRBV27 and J is TRBJ2-5; D is possibly TRBD1 or TRBD2 (5 bases each). The CDR3 nucleotides are TGTGCCAGCACCCCTTCGGGGACGGGCCAAGAGACCCAGTACTTC. As protein: CASTPSGTGQETQYF.